These 27 T cell receptor beta chains share one sample of origin, sequenced in a study of blood T cells in healthy people across ages. Sample-barcoded 5' priming and a J-beta primer mix drove a second PCR of about 6 to 11 cycles. A single record per CDR3 protein comes from TCRdb applying MiXCR to the 5' RACE reads. The sample consists of 1,500,000 or so distinct CDR3 sequences, roughly 60% of them appearing once. The sequencing input was blood. The receptors shown here come from a man between 18 and 29 years old in good health.

This clonotype was found a few times. The chain employs TRBV5-1 and TRBJ1-4; 10 bases line up with TRBD1. Germline-derived CDR1 and CDR2 are SGHRS and YFSETQ. J gave up 7 bases and V 1 base, and 4 bases lay outside the gene matches. The CDR3 contains 15 residues. CDR3 in amino acids: CASSLLTGGREKLFF. CDR3 bases: TGCGCCAGCAGCTTGTTGACAGGGGGCCGTGAAAAACTGTTTTTT.

This rearrangement joins TRBV9 to TRBJ2-5, with 9 bases identical to TRBD2. Germline CDR1 is SGDLS and CDR2 is YYNGEE. The CDR3 runs to 16 residues. Trimming cost V 7 bases and J 2 bases; bases outside gene matches: 12. CDR3 in DNA: TGTGCCAGCCGCCGGGGAGCGGGGGGTAATCAAGAGACCCAGTACTTC. Translation gives CASRRGAGGNQETQYF.

V and J are TRBV20-1 and TRBJ2-5; D is uncertain. There are 13 residues in the CDR3. Trimming shortened V by 3 bases and J by 11 bases, and 19 bases separated the two germline ends. CDR1 DFQATT and CDR2 SNEGSKA come from the germline V gene (reference sequence). Here the CDR3 DNA reads TGCAGTGCTAGTCCCCCCGTTAATCAAGGGCAGTACTTC. It encodes CSASPPVNQGQYF.

The chain is built from TRBV15 and TRBJ2-5; TRBD1 agrees at 9 bases. CDR1 LNHNV and CDR2 YYDKDF come from the germline V gene (reference sequence). The V gene end was trimmed by 3 bases and the J gene end by 5 bases; junction bases not matched to a gene: 4. CDR3 length: 14 amino acids. This CDR3 is CATSRPTGGETQYF. DNA for the CDR3: TGTGCCACCAGCAGGCCGACAGGGGGGGAGACCCAGTACTTC.

The table lists this clonotype with a few counts. V gene TRBV25-1 combines with J gene TRBJ1-6; 7 bases are shared with TRBD1. The CDR3 spans 17 residues. J lost 1 base, V lost 2 bases, and 5 bases had no gene match. CDR1 MGHDK and CDR2 SYGVNS come from the germline V gene. CDR3 DNA sequence: TGTGCCAGCAGTGAACGACAGGGTGGGTCCTATAATTCACCCCTCCACTTT. Translating it yields CASSERQGGSYNSPLHF.

The CDR3 DNA sequence: TGCGCCAGCAGCCAAGATGGGGGACTAGCGGGGGAACAAGAGACCCAGTACTTC. This translates into CASSQDGGLAGEQETQYF. The chain is built from TRBV4-1 and TRBJ2-4, with TRBD2 identical over 14 bases. The DNA end lines up better with TRBJ2-5; the J call may be wrong. Germline assignment: CDR1 MGHRA and CDR2 YSYEKL. There are 18 residues in the CDR3.

This clonotype was counted between two and nine times. The rearrangement links TRBV4-1 to TRBJ1-5; unclear D gene. The germline V and J ends were trimmed by 3 bases and 8 bases, with 14 bases remaining between them. The CDR3 is 14 amino acids. Germline V lookup: CDR1 MGHRA, CDR2 YSYEKL. The chain's CDR3 is CASSQRDGGEPQHF. CDR3 bases: TGCGCCAGCAGCCAGCGAGACGGAGGCGAGCCCCAGCATTTT.

The V gene is TRBV29-1, the J gene TRBJ2-7; D unclear. Trimming pared 1 base from V and 0 bases from J, leaving 10 bases between. Germline V gene data show CDR1 as SQVTM and CDR2 as ANQGSEA. The CDR3 covers 14 residues. The CDR3 nucleotides are TGCAGCGTTGAAGGGCGGACGGACTCCTACGAGCAGTACTTC. As protein: CSVEGRTDSYEQYF.

This clonotype came up a few times. V gene TRBV10-3 combines with J gene TRBJ2-3; D call uncertain. This CDR3 region has 16 residues. V was clipped by 1 base and J by 6 bases, with 17 bases between them. Germline V lookup: CDR1 ENHRY, CDR2 SYGVKD. The CDR3 DNA reads TGTGCCATCAGTGAGTTAAGCAACCGCTTGAACGATACGCAGTATTTT. It yields the protein CAISELSNRLNDTQYF.

This chain connects TRBV29-1 to TRBJ2-3; 7 bases are shared with TRBD2. CDR3 length: 14 residues. Germline loops: CDR1 SQVTM, CDR2 ANQGSEA. Losses at the gene ends were 7 bases for V and 6 bases for J; bases not matched to a gene: 13. CDR3 coding DNA: TGCAGCGACCTCTCCGGGGGGAGCGGGGATACGCAGTATTTT. Its protein is CSDLSGGSGDTQYF.

Comments on this clonotype: This clone may be a read error of a much larger clone one base away. The rearrangement joins TRBV3-1 to TRBJ2-1; 8 positions agree with TRBD1. The junction had 8 bases not matched to a gene; V was cut back by 3 bases and J by 10 bases. Germline V gene lookup returns CDR1 LGHDT and CDR2 YNNKEL (reference sequence). The CDR3 has 14 residues. CDR3 bases: TGTGCCAGCAGCCACAACAGGGGGTCCTACGAGCAGTTCTTC. This gives the protein CASSHNRGSYEQFF.

The chain couples TRBV20-1 to TRBJ2-1, with D possibly matching TRBD2 (6 bases). Germline V gives CDR1 DFQATT, CDR2 SNEGSKA (reference sequence). The CDR3 length is 14 residues. V shed 6 bases and J shed 6 bases, with 18 bases lying between them. This chain's CDR3 is CSASGTRMSNEQFF. CDR3 bases: TGCAGTGCATCCGGGACTCGCATGTCCAATGAGCAGTTCTTC.

In its sample, this clonotype was seen a few times. J is TRBJ2-3 and V is TRBV20-1; D is undetermined. V was clipped by 0 bases and J by 8 bases, with 15 bases between them. The CDR3 runs to 14 residues. CDR1 is DFQATT, CDR2 SNEGSKA, per germline (reference sequence). CDR3 sequence reads: CSARDPTMWVTQYF. The CDR3 DNA sequence: TGCAGTGCTAGAGATCCAACGATGTGGGTTACGCAGTATTTT.

This rearrangement joins TRBV24-1 to TRBJ2-3; TRBD1 agrees at 8 bases. Germline trimming cut 4 bases from V and 2 bases from J; bases unmatched to any gene: 1. The CDR3 totals 14 residues. Germline values: CDR1 KGHDR, CDR2 SFDVKD. CDR3 residues: CATSDQGATDTQYF. The CDR3 DNA sequence: TGTGCCACCAGTGACCAGGGGGCCACAGATACGCAGTATTTT.

V usage is TRBV5-4 and J usage is TRBJ2-3; possibly TRBD2 for D (6 bases). Looked up from germline, CDR1 is SGHNT and CDR2 is YYREEE (reference sequence). The V end lost 5 bases, the J end lost 6 bases, and 13 bases lay between the germline ends. The CDR3 runs to 13 residues. This CDR3 is CASSFWRADTQYF. The DNA for the CDR3 is TGTGCCAGCAGTTTTTGGAGGGCGGATACGCAGTATTTT.

The table lists this clonotype with a few counts. The V gene is TRBV12-3 or TRBV12-4, the J gene TRBJ2-7; TRBD2 aligns across 11 bases. The CDR3 length is 17 residues. Trimming at V came to 5 bases and at J to 6 bases, leaving 15 bases not matched to a gene. The CDR3 sequence: CASSLGKGTSGPGEQYF. CDR3 coding DNA: TGTGCCAGCAGTCTGGGTAAGGGGACTAGCGGCCCCGGCGAGCAGTACTTC.

In this sample, this clonotype turned up a few times. The chain links TRBV20-1 to TRBJ2-1; D not resolved. From germline, CDR1 is DFQATT and CDR2 SNEGSKA (reference sequence). V dropped 6 bases and J dropped 0 bases, with 6 bases sitting between them. This CDR3 spans 12 amino acids. CDR3 in amino acids: CSAVSSYNEQFF. The CDR3 DNA reads TGCAGTGCGGTTAGCTCCTACAATGAGCAGTTCTTC.

In its sample, this clonotype was seen a few times. The chain carries TRBV10-2 and TRBJ2-5; maybe TRBD2 (6 bases). This CDR3 comprises 15 residues. Germline V gene data show CDR1 as WSHSY and CDR2 as SAAADI. Trimming took 6 bases from V and 0 from J, leaving 14 bases between them. The CDR3 DNA reads as TGCGCCAGCAGAGATAGCGGAGCCGACCAAGAGACCCAGTACTTC. It is translated as CASRDSGADQETQYF.

In the case of this clonotype: Relative to the germline gene, one junction end is altered; a read error may explain this. The J gene is TRBJ1-5, the V gene TRBV4-1, with a weak D call TRBD1 (5 bases). This CDR3 is 15 amino acids long. The germline gives CDR1 MGHRA, CDR2 YSYEKL. CDR3 region: CASSQVRGKNLPQHF. The CDR3 DNA is TGCGCCAGCAGCCAAGTCCGGGGGAAAAATCTGCCCCAGCATTTT.

In this sample, this clonotype turned up a few times. The chain is built from TRBV12-3 or TRBV12-4 and TRBJ1-1, with D unresolved. This CDR3 has 13 residues. Deletions cut 5 bases from V and 7 bases from J, with 14 bases between. This CDR3 is CASSVRAAYEAFF. CDR3 bases: TGTGCCAGCAGTGTGAGGGCCGCCTATGAAGCTTTCTTT.

In this sample, this clonotype turned up a few times. V gene TRBV12-3 or TRBV12-4 combines with J gene TRBJ2-7, with D maybe TRBD2 (6 bases). This CDR3 is built from 17 residues. Trimming took off 0 bases at V and 0 bases at J, with 15 bases between the two ends. For the CDR3, the DNA is TGTGCCAGCAGTTTAGCGCGGGGAGGTCCGAGCTCCTACGAGCAGTACTTC. It encodes CASSLARGGPSSYEQYF.

The chain employs TRBV5-1 and TRBJ1-1; maybe TRBD1 (5 bases). The V and J ends lost 2 bases and 1 base respectively, with 21 bases between them. The CDR3 consists of 18 residues. CDR1 is SGHRS and CDR2 is YFSETQ in the germline V gene. The CDR3 DNA follows: TGCGCCAGCAGCTTTTACGCGGGGTCCGACAGACAGAACACTGAAGCTTTCTTT. Residues: CASSFYAGSDRQNTEAFF.

The CDR3 loop reads CASSQAGLAGLTQYF. The CDR3 bases are TGTGCCAGCAGCCAAGCTGGGCTAGCGGGGTTGACGCAGTATTTT. V and J are TRBV3-1 and TRBJ2-3; TRBD2 aligns across 9 bases. Looked up from germline, CDR1 is LGHDT and CDR2 is YNNKEL (reference sequence). V dropped 1 base and J dropped 9; count of bases not matched to a gene: 8. This CDR3 has 15 residues.

This clonotype was found a few times. V usage is TRBV4-1 and J usage is TRBJ2-5; perhaps TRBD1 as D (6 bases). V gave up 1 base and J gave up 2 bases, with 14 bases separating them. This CDR3 comprises 16 residues. Germline V gene sequence: CDR1 MGHRA, CDR2 YSYEKL. CDR3 loop: CASSQVWTASQETQYF. The CDR3 DNA is TGCGCCAGCAGCCAAGTTTGGACAGCATCTCAAGAGACCCAGTACTTC.

Ten or more counts support this clonotype. This sequence joins TRBV25-1 and TRBJ2-7, with D unclear. CDR3 size: 15 residues. The V end lost 2 bases, the J end lost 3 bases, and 14 bases lay between the germline ends. Germline CDR1 MGHDK, CDR2 SYGVNS. This CDR3 is CASSESRTDRYEQYF. In nucleotides, the CDR3 is TGTGCCAGCAGTGAAAGTCGGACGGACCGCTACGAGCAGTACTTC.

This clonotype has only a few counts. The chain employs TRBV6-5 and TRBJ1-5; 9 nucleotides match TRBD1. CDR1 and CDR2 (germline): MNHEY, SVGAGI. The CDR3 length is 14 residues. The V gene end was trimmed by 5 bases and the J gene end by 10 bases; junction bases not matched to a gene: 9. The CDR3 region is CASSPGQGVSPQHF. The DNA for the CDR3 is TGTGCCAGCAGTCCGGGACAGGGAGTTTCCCCCCAGCATTTT.

There are a few counts of this clonotype. This chain uses TRBV11-2 with TRBJ2-1, with 7 nucleotides matching TRBD2. Germline-derived CDR1 and CDR2 are SGHAT and FQNNGV. The CDR3 sequence is 14 residues long. Trimming took 8 bases from V and 4 from J; bases not matched to a gene: 8. CDR3 protein: CASGAGVGYNEQFF. The CDR3 region has the DNA TGTGCCAGCGGGGCGGGAGTGGGGTACAATGAGCAGTTCTTC.